A single sample is the source of the 23 T cell receptor beta chains below, sequenced in a study of beta chain features in type 1 diabetes. Investigators reverse transcribed all isolated RNA, so they sequenced expressed TCRB transcripts. Sequencing was performed with immunoSEQ multiplex PCR; in TCRdb, only in-frame clones are kept and a portion is missing. Among about 450,000 clones listed, around 10% were seen once. What was sequenced was naive CD4+ T cells from blood. These receptors were collected from a young woman in good health.

This clone was seen a few times. This chain links TRBV5-3 with TRBJ2-3; tentative D call: TRBD2 (5 bases). TRBV5-3 is given ORF status, its function remaining uncertain. With 3 bases removed from V and 0 bases from J, the gap between germline ends came to 14 bases. CDR3 length: 16 amino acids. In nucleotides, the CDR3 is TGTGCCAGAAGCTCGGCGGGCGGAACTAGCACAGATACGCAGTATTTT. Its translation: CARSSAGGTSTDTQYF.

The CDR3 here is CASSPGRFSGRKNIQYF. The CDR3 DNA reads as TGTGCCAGCAGCCCAGGGAGGTTTAGCGGGCGCAAAAACATTCAGTACTTC. The gene calls are TRBV11-2 and TRBJ2-4; 7 bases align to TRBD2. This CDR3 comprises 17 residues. Germline CDR1 SGHAT, CDR2 FQNNGV. V lost 5 bases, J lost 3 bases, and 13 bases stayed unmatched. The whole variable domain, filled in from reference TRBV11-2 and TRBJ2-4, reads EAGVAQSPRYKIIEKRQSVAFWCNPISGHATLYWYQQILGQGPKLLIQFQNNGVVDDSQLPKDRFSAERLKGVDSTLKIQPAKLEDSAVYLCASSPGRFSGRKNIQYFGAGTRLSVL.

The chain recombines TRBV29-1 with TRBJ2-7; 7 bases are a match to TRBD1. The V and J ends lost 6 bases and 9 bases, in that order; junction bases with no gene match: 5. Germline-derived CDR1 and CDR2 are SQVTM and ANQGSEA. The CDR3 is 10 amino acids. CDR3 bases: TGCAGCGTCCGCCGGGACAGGCAGTACTTC. Translated, it gives CSVRRDRQYF.

This rearrangement joins TRBV7-2 to TRBJ1-4; D gene unclear. This CDR3 spans 14 amino acids. Per germline, CDR1 SGHTA and CDR2 FQGNSA. V was trimmed by 1 base and J by 5 bases, leaving 8 bases between them. In DNA form, the CDR3 reads TGTGCCAGCAGCTTAGTTCGGAAGAATGAAAAACTGTTTTTT. This encodes CASSLVRKNEKLFF.

This clone showed up just a few times. This rearrangement joins TRBV27 to TRBJ2-2; perhaps TRBD1 as D (5 bases). The CDR3 runs 14 residues. CDR1 and CDR2 (germline): MNHEY, SMNVEV (reference sequence). V was pared by 8 bases and J by 3 bases, with 13 bases between. This CDR3 reads CASASGLDTGELFF. In DNA form, the CDR3 reads TGTGCCAGCGCCTCAGGGTTAGACACCGGGGAGCTGTTTTTT.

This clone was observed a few times. The gene calls are TRBV18 and TRBJ2-7, with 9 bases fitting TRBD1. After removal of 5 bases from V and 6 bases from J, the junction contained 2 bases not matched to a gene. CDR1 is KGHSH and CDR2 is LQKENI in the germline V gene. The CDR3 has 12 amino acids. The CDR3 sequence: CASSRTGAEQYV. As DNA, the CDR3 is TGTGCCAGCTCAAGGACAGGGGCCGAGCAGTACGTC.

The DNA for the CDR3 is TGTGCCAGCTCAAAACAGGGAGCTGCGAACACTGAAGCTTTCTTT. Its protein product is CASSKQGAANTEAFF. J is TRBJ1-1 and V is TRBV9; TRBD1 is a possible D gene (6 bases). CDR3 length equals 15 residues. Germline CDR1 reads SGDLS; CDR2 reads YYNGEE. Deletions cut 7 bases from V and 1 base from J, with 17 bases between.

The chain carries TRBV7-9 and TRBJ2-1; D assignment may be TRBD1 or TRBD2 (5 bases each). The CDR3 sequence is 16 residues long. V was pared by 1 base and J by 0 bases, with 10 bases between. The germline V gene has CDR1 SEHNR and CDR2 FQNEAQ (reference sequence). Here the CDR3 DNA reads TGTGCCAGCAGCTTAGACCCGGGGCGCTCCTACAATGAGCAGTTCTTC. Its translation: CASSLDPGRSYNEQFF.

The V and J genes are TRBV28 and TRBJ2-3, with D possibly being TRBD2 (6 bases). The germline CDR1 and CDR2 sequences are MDHEN and SYDVKM. CDR3 size: 13 residues. Trimming took off 11 bases at V and 4 bases at J, with 16 bases between the two ends. The CDR3 DNA reads TGTGCCGGGACGGGGAGGAATTCAGATACGCAGTATTTT. Protein sequence: CAGTGRNSDTQYF. The entire variable domain, with the rest obtained from reference TRBV28 and TRBJ2-3, is as follows: DVKVTQSSRYLVKRTGEKVFLECVQDMDHENMFWYRQDPGLGLRLIYFSYDVKMKEKGDIPEGYSVSREKKERFSLILESASTNQTSMYLCAGTGRNSDTQYFGPGTRLTVL.

This chain links TRBV25-1 with TRBJ2-7; no definite D call. Deletions cut 3 bases from V and 0 bases from J, with 6 bases between. The CDR3 is 13 amino acids. In germline, CDR1 is MGHDK, CDR2 SYGVNS. The CDR3 coding sequence is TGTGCCAGCAGTGATCTCTACTCCTACGAGCAGTACTTC. Translated: CASSDLYSYEQYF.

CDR3 residues: CASSVTPSARDTQYF. CDR3 nucleotide sequence: TGTGCCAGCAGCGTAACCCCCTCCGCAAGGGATACGCAGTATTTT. The J gene is TRBJ2-3, the V gene TRBV9; no reliable D call. Germline V gene sequence: CDR1 SGDLS, CDR2 YYNGEE. The CDR3 sequence is 15 residues long. Trimming cost V 1 base and J 6 bases, with 15 bases left between them.

J is TRBJ1-1 and V is TRBV2; D ambiguous. The germline V and J ends were trimmed by 3 bases and 4 bases, with 18 bases remaining between them. From germline, CDR1 is SNHLY and CDR2 FYNNEI. This CDR3 spans 16 amino acids. CDR3 in amino acids: CASSEFSANRGTEAFF. In DNA, the CDR3 is TGTGCCAGCAGTGAGTTTTCGGCTAACCGGGGCACTGAAGCTTTCTTT.

This clone came up once. The gene calls are TRBV6-1 and TRBJ1-1; D gene uncertain. Trimming pared 7 bases from V and 1 base from J, leaving 16 bases between. This CDR3 has 15 amino acids. Germline V gene sequence: CDR1 MNHNS, CDR2 SASEGT. CDR3 nucleotides: TGTGCCAGCAAGTTCCAGGTTCTACGGAACACTGAAGCTTTCTTT. Encoded protein: CASKFQVLRNTEAFF.

V usage is TRBV30 and J usage is TRBJ2-1; D is possibly TRBD1 or TRBD2 (5 bases each). Germline CDR1 reads GTSNPN; CDR2 reads SVGIG (reference sequence). The V gene lost 5 bases and the J gene lost 8 bases, with 13 bases spanning the gap. The CDR3 contains 12 residues. This chain's CDR3 is CAWGDLLDEQFF. CDR3 in DNA: TGTGCCTGGGGGGACCTGTTGGATGAGCAGTTCTTC.

This clone was seen a few times. This chain connects TRBV30 to TRBJ2-3, with unresolved D. The CDR3 consists of 15 residues. V was trimmed by 3 bases and J by 1 base, leaving 14 bases between them. Germline CDR1 GTSNPN, CDR2 SVGIG (reference sequence). The CDR3 region has the DNA TGTGCCTGGAGCCGATCAGGAATTCGCACAGATACGCAGTATTTT. Translated, it gives CAWSRSGIRTDTQYF.

J is TRBJ2-1 and V is TRBV7-2, with D perhaps assigned TRBD1 or TRBD2 (5 bases each). The CDR3 is 12 residues long. Germline assignment: CDR1 SGHTA and CDR2 FQGNSA. Trimming removed 5 bases at V and 14 bases at J, with 16 bases between. The CDR3 loop is CASSPGTRSKFF. The CDR3 bases are TGTGCCAGCAGCCCCGGGACCAGGTCAAAGTTCTTC.

This clone was observed a few times. Within the sample, other DNA sequences also encode this same CDR3. The CDR3 coding sequence is TGTGCCAGCAGCCTCCGGGGGACAGATACGCAGTATTTT. Translation: CASSLRGTDTQYF. The rearrangement joins TRBV6-6 to TRBJ2-3; D perhaps matches TRBD2 (6 bases). The V gene's germline CDR1 is MNHNY and CDR2 SVGAGI (reference sequence). Trimming pared 6 bases from V and 3 bases from J, leaving 10 bases between. This CDR3 has 13 amino acids.

This clone was observed a handful of times. The sample carries other DNA sequences with the same CDR3. This chain joins TRBV9 and TRBJ1-4; D is unresolved. V was shortened by 1 base and J by 0 bases, with 4 bases between the two germline ends. This CDR3 region has 14 residues. The germline CDR1 and CDR2 sequences are SGDLS and YYNGEE. The CDR3 DNA sequence: TGTGCCAGCAGCGTACGTGCAACTAATGAAAAACTGTTTTTT. It codes for CASSVRATNEKLFF.

This clone was counted a few times. The V call is TRBV21-1, the J call TRBJ1-2. TRBV21-1 is described as a pseudogene. The CDR3 has 9 amino acids. The CDR3, as DNA: TGTGCCAGCAGCTCCCGGGCCTGCTTC. It encodes CASSSRACF.

This clone was detected only a few times. V usage is TRBV7-2 and J usage is TRBJ1-2; the D gene is possibly TRBD1 (5 bases). Germline CDR1 and CDR2: SGHTA and FQGNSA. CDR3 length: 12 amino acids. V gave up 3 bases and J gave up 5 bases, with 7 bases separating them. CDR3 loop: CASSLGPYGYTF. DNA for the CDR3: TGTGCCAGCAGCTTGGGACCATATGGCTACACCTTC. The full variable domain, its missing parts supplied by reference TRBV7-2 and TRBJ1-2, is GAGVSQSPSNKVTEKGKDVELRCDPISGHTALYWYRQSLGQGLEFLIYFQGNSAPDKSGLPSDRFSAERTGGSVSTLTIQRTQQEDSAVYLCASSLGPYGYTFGSGTRLTVV.

This clone has only a few counts. V gene TRBV2 combines with J gene TRBJ2-1, with a weak D call TRBD2 (5 bases). The CDR3 length is 14 residues. Looked up from germline, CDR1 is SNHLY and CDR2 is FYNNEI. The V gene lost 4 bases and the J gene lost 10 bases, with 17 bases spanning the gap. CDR3 loop: CASSVLPGWEEQFF. CDR3 nucleotide sequence: TGTGCCAGCAGTGTCCTCCCCGGCTGGGAGGAGCAGTTCTTC.

The chain recombines TRBV7-9 with TRBJ2-7; D tentatively reads TRBD1 or TRBD2 (6 bases each). The CDR3 loop spans 15 amino acids. V lost 5 bases to trimming and J lost 1 base, with 15 bases between them. Germline CDR1 reads SEHNR; CDR2 reads FQNEAQ (reference sequence). As DNA, the CDR3 is TGTGCCAGCAGCCCCCGGAGGGGGTCATCCTACGAGCAGTACTTC. This encodes CASSPRRGSSYEQYF.

Worth noting for this clone: The same CDR3 is also encoded by other DNA sequences in this sample. CDR3 protein: CASSLAGGNEQFF. CDR3 sequence (DNA): TGCGCCAGCAGCTTGGCCGGGGGCAATGAGCAGTTCTTC. The chain couples TRBV5-1 to TRBJ2-1; TRBD2 might be the D (6 bases). CDR1 SGHRS and CDR2 YFSETQ come from the germline V gene. Trimming cost V 0 bases and J 6 bases, with 7 bases left between them. The CDR3 is 13 residues long.